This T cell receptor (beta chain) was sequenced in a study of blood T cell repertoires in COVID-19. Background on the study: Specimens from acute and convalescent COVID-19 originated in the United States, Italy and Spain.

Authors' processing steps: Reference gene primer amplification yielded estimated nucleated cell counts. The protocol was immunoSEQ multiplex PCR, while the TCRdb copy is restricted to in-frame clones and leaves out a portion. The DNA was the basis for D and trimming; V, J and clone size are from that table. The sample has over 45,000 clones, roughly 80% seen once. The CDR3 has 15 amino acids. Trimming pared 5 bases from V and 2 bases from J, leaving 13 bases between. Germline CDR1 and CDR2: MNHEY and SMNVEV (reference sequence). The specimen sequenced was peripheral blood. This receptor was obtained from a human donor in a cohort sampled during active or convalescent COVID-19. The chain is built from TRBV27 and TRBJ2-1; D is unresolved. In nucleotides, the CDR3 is TGTGCCAGCAGTCCCGCCCAGTCTCCCTACAATGAGCAGTTCTTC. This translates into CASSPAQSPYNEQFF.